This TCR beta chain was found in a study of technical replicates of blood from a few donors. Data came from immunoSEQ multiplex PCR; TCRdb stores just in-frame clones and leaves some out. The sample carries tens of thousands of clones, 85% to 95% recorded once. Trimming at V came to 5 bases and at J to 5 bases, leaving 9 bases not matched to a gene. Germline CDR1 is SGHRS and CDR2 is YFSETQ. The CDR3 loop spans 14 amino acids. The sample comprised PBMCs. The chain carries TRBV5-1 and TRBJ2-7; 8 bases line up with TRBD2. This receptor was identified in a human donor in good health. Some clones in this sample may be carry-over from other donors' samples. DNA of the CDR3: TGCGCCAGCAGGGCCGGGACTAGTGTCGACGAGCAGTACTTC. It specifies CASRAGTSVDEQYF.